Presented here are 32 T cell receptor beta chains from one specimen sequenced in a study of T cells after yellow fever vaccination. MiXCR, run by TCRdb on the 5' RACE reads, gives a single entry per CDR3 protein. The table lists just under 600,000 distinct CDR3 sequences, roughly 12% of them singletons. This material consisted of PBMCs, taken on the day of the yellow fever booster vaccination. All receptors come from a man aged 25-45 years who received the YFV17D yellow fever vaccine.

This clonotype was observed many times. The chain combines TRBV5-4 with TRBJ2-1; no clear D. The CDR3 has 12 residues. Trimming removed 4 bases at V and 10 bases at J, with 12 bases between. Germline CDR1 is SGHNT and CDR2 is YYREEE (reference sequence). The CDR3 DNA sequence: TGTGCCAGCAGCCCGATAGCCGGGGAGCAGTTCTTC. Its translation: CASSPIAGEQFF.

Many counts were recorded for this clonotype. The chain links TRBV5-1 to TRBJ1-5; D ambiguous. V was pared by 2 bases and J by 2 bases, with 11 bases between. CDR1 is SGHRS and CDR2 is YFSETQ in the germline V gene. The CDR3 spans 15 residues. CDR3 in DNA: TGCGCCAGCAGCTTTAATGCCGGGGGCAATCAGCCCCAGCATTTT. It yields the protein CASSFNAGGNQPQHF.

The J gene is TRBJ2-1, the V gene TRBV7-2; 10 positions agree with TRBD1. Germline V gene lookup returns CDR1 SGHTA and CDR2 FQGNSA. J lost 13 bases, V lost 4 bases, and 7 bases had no gene match. The CDR3 loop spans 13 amino acids. The CDR3 region is CASSSIGQGGQFF. CDR3 DNA: TGTGCCAGCAGCTCCATCGGACAGGGGGGTCAGTTCTTC.

This clonotype was found a few times. J is TRBJ2-5 and V is TRBV7-2; D is possibly TRBD1 (5 bases). This CDR3 is built from 14 residues. Per the germline V gene, CDR1 is SGHTA and CDR2 is FQGNSA. V gave up 4 bases and J gave up 5 bases, with 14 bases separating them. As DNA, the CDR3 is TGTGCCAGCAGCTCAACAGGTTCCGGGGAGACCCAGTACTTC. It codes for CASSSTGSGETQYF.

This clonotype turned up a few times. The gene calls are TRBV29-1 and TRBJ2-1; TRBD2 is a possible D gene (7 bases). Germline CDR1 reads SQVTM; CDR2 reads ANQGSEA. V was clipped by 4 bases and J by 5 bases, with 15 bases between them. The CDR3 covers 14 residues. The CDR3 reads CSVARGLADNEQFF. CDR3 bases: TGCAGCGTTGCCCGGGGGCTAGCGGACAATGAGCAGTTCTTC.

A note on this clonotype: One junction end disagrees with the germline gene, perhaps due to a read error. The chain is built from TRBV9 and TRBJ2-3, with a possible D match to TRBD1 (5 bases). Germline V CDR1 and CDR2: SGDLS, YYNGEE. This CDR3 is built from 15 residues. CDR3 coding DNA: TGTGCCTGCAGCGTAGATATGCAGGGTACAGATACGCAGTATTTT. This translates into CACSVDMQGTDTQYF.

This chain uses TRBV7-2 with TRBJ1-2, with 10 bases aligning to TRBD1. V was clipped by 2 bases and J by 7 bases; unmatched bases: 7. Germline CDR1 is SGHTA and CDR2 is FQGNSA. The CDR3 is made up of 15 amino acids. Here the CDR3 reads CASSLFGTGDVGYTF. The CDR3 nucleotides read TGTGCCAGCAGCTTATTCGGGACAGGGGATGTTGGCTACACCTTC.

This clonotype has just a few counts. The V gene is TRBV19, the J gene TRBJ1-5; tentative D call: TRBD1 (5 bases). V was pared by 7 bases and J by 2 bases, with 12 bases between. This CDR3 comprises 14 residues. Per germline, CDR1 LNHDA and CDR2 SQIVND (reference sequence). CDR3: CASKGARGNQPQHF. The CDR3 nucleotides read TGTGCCAGTAAAGGGGCCCGGGGCAATCAGCCCCAGCATTTT.

This clonotype has just a few counts. J is TRBJ2-2 and V is TRBV28; weak D call: TRBD2 (5 bases). The CDR3 sequence is 13 residues long. The ends were cut back, 7 bases at V and 5 bases at J, with 11 bases in the middle. The germline gives CDR1 MDHEN, CDR2 SYDVKM. Here the CDR3 reads CASTTDWTGELFF. DNA for the CDR3: TGTGCCAGCACCACGGACTGGACCGGGGAGCTGTTTTTT.

This clonotype was found many times. The chain joins TRBV20-1 to TRBJ2-7; 9 positions agree with TRBD1. V trimming: 1 base; J trimming: 3 bases; junction bases outside the gene matches: 13. The CDR3 sequence is 17 residues long. Germline lookup yields CDR1 DFQATT and CDR2 SNEGSKA (reference sequence). CDR3 amino acids: CSARVLGQGWVGYEQYF. The CDR3 DNA is TGCAGTGCTAGAGTTCTAGGACAGGGGTGGGTAGGCTACGAGCAGTACTTC.

This clonotype was picked up many times. The rearrangement links TRBV10-3 to TRBJ2-2, with a weak D call TRBD1 (6 bases). The V gene lost 5 bases and the J gene lost 3 bases, with 13 bases spanning the gap. This CDR3 contains 15 residues. Per the germline V gene, CDR1 is ENHRY and CDR2 is SYGVKD. In nucleotides, the CDR3 is TGTGCCATCAGTACGGACAGATCGGACACCGGGGAGCTGTTTTTT. Protein product: CAISTDRSDTGELFF.

This clonotype was seen a handful of times. The DNA for the CDR3 is TGCGCCAGCAGCTTGATGCGGGAAGAGACCCAGTACTTC. Protein sequence: CASSLMREETQYF. The genes are TRBV5-1 and TRBJ2-5, with a possible D match to TRBD2 (5 bases). Germline CDR1 reads SGHRS; CDR2 reads YFSETQ. Between the trimmed V and J ends, which lost 1 base and 3 bases, there was a span of 7 bases. The CDR3 covers 13 residues.

This chain joins TRBV20-1 and TRBJ2-3; the D is unclear. The CDR3 has 14 amino acids. Germline V CDR1 and CDR2: DFQATT, SNEGSKA (reference sequence). V dropped 0 bases and J dropped 4 bases, with 11 bases sitting between them. This CDR3 is CSARDGIHSDTQYF. CDR3 sequence (DNA): TGCAGTGCTAGAGATGGAATCCATTCAGATACGCAGTATTTT.

V and J are TRBV6-1 and TRBJ2-7; D is perhaps TRBD1 (5 bases). CDR3 length: 13 residues. V was trimmed by 6 bases and J by 10 bases, leaving 19 bases between them. Germline V gene lookup returns CDR1 MNHNS and CDR2 SASEGT. The CDR3 DNA reads TGTGCCAGCAGCCTCACCCGACAGACTGAACAGTACTTC. Protein sequence: CASSLTRQTEQYF.

This clonotype was observed at least ten times. CDR3 sequence (DNA): TGTGCCAGCGGTATAGACCCTGGGGCCAACGTCCTGACTTTC. Amino acids: CASGIDPGANVLTF. The chain combines TRBV6-2 or TRBV6-3 with TRBJ2-6; D not resolved. Deletions cut 8 bases from V and 2 bases from J, with 10 bases between. The germline V gene has CDR1 MNHEY and CDR2 SVGEGT. This CDR3 has 14 residues.

This clonotype occurred a few times. V is TRBV6-1 and J is TRBJ1-5; D not certain. The CDR3 covers 14 residues. The V gene's germline CDR1 is MNHNS and CDR2 SASEGT. Trimming shortened V by 3 bases and J by 7 bases, and 13 bases separated the two germline ends. The CDR3 region has the DNA TGTGCCAGCAGTGATAGAATTACCGGGCAGCCCCAGCATTTT. Protein sequence: CASSDRITGQPQHF.

The chain recombines TRBV20-1 with TRBJ2-5; 9 bases fit TRBD1. CDR1 DFQATT and CDR2 SNEGSKA come from the germline V gene (reference sequence). The CDR3 spans 13 residues. The trim removed 4 bases at V and 2 bases at J, leaving 2 bases unmatched. The CDR3 region has the DNA TGCAGTGCTACGGACAGGGGTCAAGAGACCCAGTACTTC. It translates to CSATDRGQETQYF.

In nucleotides, the CDR3 is TGTGCCAGTAGTCCAGGACAGTTCTCCTACGAGCAGTACTTC. As protein: CASSPGQFSYEQYF. The V and J genes are TRBV19 and TRBJ2-7; weak D call: TRBD1 (6 bases). Trimming pared 5 bases from V and 0 bases from J, leaving 11 bases between. CDR1 and CDR2 (germline): LNHDA, SQIVND (reference sequence). CDR3 length equals 14 residues.

This clonotype appeared a few times. This chain uses TRBV30 with TRBJ2-1, with D possibly TRBD1 on 5 matching bases. This CDR3 contains 14 residues. Germline-derived CDR1 and CDR2 are GTSNPN and SVGIG (reference sequence). The V end was cut by 1 base, the J end by 4 bases, with 11 bases between. CDR3 region: CAWSGLQVYNEQFF. The CDR3 nucleotides are TGTGCCTGGAGTGGCTTACAGGTATACAATGAGCAGTTCTTC.

This clonotype was seen more than once but under ten times. The genes are TRBV29-1 and TRBJ2-7; 11 bases agree with TRBD2. Germline V lookup: CDR1 SQVTM, CDR2 ANQGSEA. V was pared by 6 bases and J by 3 bases, with 7 bases of the junction left unmatched. The CDR3 covers 14 residues. The CDR3 DNA reads as TGCAGCGTAAAACTAGCGGGAGCCGACTACGAGCAGTACTTC. Its translation is CSVKLAGADYEQYF.

This clonotype appeared a few times. This chain uses TRBV4-3 with TRBJ2-6, with a weak D call TRBD1 (5 bases). Trimming removed 1 base at V and 0 bases at J, with 10 bases between. Per the germline V gene, CDR1 is LGHNA and CDR2 is YSLEER. The CDR3 has 17 amino acids. For the CDR3, the DNA is TGCGCCAGCAGCCAAGCCTACGACAGCTCTGGGGCCAACGTCCTGACTTTC. Protein sequence: CASSQAYDSSGANVLTF.

The chain has TRBV29-1 and TRBJ1-2; the match to TRBD1 covers 9 bases. The CDR3 consists of 11 residues. The junction had 5 bases not matched to a gene; V was cut back by 7 bases and J by 8 bases. CDR1 and CDR2 (germline): SQVTM, ANQGSEA. CDR3 sequence: CSGRTGEGYTF. The DNA for the CDR3 is TGCAGCGGTAGGACAGGGGAAGGCTACACCTTC.

Only a few counts were recorded for this clonotype. The genes are TRBV27 and TRBJ2-1, with 7 positions matching TRBD2. Trimming cost V 3 bases and J 6 bases; bases outside gene matches: 8. Germline CDR1 and CDR2: MNHEY and SMNVEV (reference sequence). The CDR3 covers 15 residues. Here the CDR3 DNA reads TGTGCCAGCAGTTTGGGGCCTAGCGGAACCAATGAGCAGTTCTTC. Translated: CASSLGPSGTNEQFF.

The V call is TRBV20-1, the J call TRBJ1-1; unclear D gene. This CDR3 region has 13 residues. Between the trimmed V and J ends, which lost 3 bases and 5 bases, there was a span of 13 bases. Per the germline V gene, CDR1 is DFQATT and CDR2 is SNEGSKA (reference sequence). The CDR3 DNA is TGCAGTGCTAGTTCGGGCCGAGAAACTGAAGCTTTCTTT. It translates to CSASSGRETEAFF.

This clonotype has a count of ten or more. The gene calls are TRBV20-1 and TRBJ1-1; maybe TRBD1 (5 bases). CDR3 length equals 14 residues. V lost 6 bases and J 7 bases, leaving 21 bases between the germline ends. Germline CDR1 is DFQATT and CDR2 is SNEGSKA (reference sequence). The CDR3 loop reads CSAFRSGGSGEAFF. For the CDR3, the DNA is TGCAGTGCCTTCCGGTCGGGGGGAAGCGGTGAAGCTTTCTTT.

Only a few counts were recorded for this clonotype. The gene calls are TRBV29-1 and TRBJ2-3; possibly TRBD1 for D (6 bases). This CDR3 is built from 13 residues. The germline CDR1 and CDR2 sequences are SQVTM and ANQGSEA. Trimming left V 4 bases short and J 3 bases short, with 11 bases between. The CDR3 sequence: CSVAGGETDTQYF. Here the CDR3 DNA reads TGCAGCGTTGCTGGGGGCGAAACAGATACGCAGTATTTT.

The chain couples TRBV5-1 to TRBJ1-2; D is unclear. In germline, CDR1 is SGHRS, CDR2 YFSETQ. Trimming stripped 1 base from V and 2 bases from J, with 9 bases between. The CDR3 consists of 14 residues. CDR3 sequence: CASSLTRANYGYTF. Written as DNA, the CDR3 is TGCGCCAGCAGCTTGACCAGAGCAAACTATGGCTACACCTTC. Full variable domain (rest looked up from reference TRBV5-1 and TRBJ1-2): KAGVTQTPRYLIKTRGQQVTLSCSPISGHRSVSWYQQTPGQGLQFLFEYFSETQRNKGNFPGRFSGRQFSNSRSEMNVSTLELGDSALYLCASSLTRANYGYTFGSGTRLTVV.

This clonotype has ten or more counts. The chain couples TRBV7-8 to TRBJ2-3; D remains unclear. The CDR3 has 14 residues. The V gene's germline CDR1 is SGHVS and CDR2 FQNEAQ. V was pared by 5 bases and J by 6 bases, with 15 bases between. The CDR3 DNA follows: TGTGCCAGCAGCCGACCCAAGGCTGGGGATACGCAGTATTTT. It translates to CASSRPKAGDTQYF.

The chain is built from TRBV20-1 and TRBJ2-7; TRBD2 aligns across 7 bases. Germline V gene lookup returns CDR1 DFQATT and CDR2 SNEGSKA (reference sequence). This CDR3 comprises 14 residues. The V and J ends lost 3 bases and 2 bases, in that order; junction bases with no gene match: 7. The CDR3 bases are TGCAGTGCTAGGGGTGGCGGGACTACCTACGAGCAGTACTTC. Its translation is CSARGGGTTYEQYF.

This clonotype was counted only a few times. This rearrangement joins TRBV5-6 to TRBJ1-6; tentative D call: TRBD1 (6 bases). The CDR3 consists of 15 residues. Germline V gene lookup returns CDR1 SGHDT and CDR2 YYEEEE. V was shortened by 3 bases and J by 10 bases, with 17 bases between the two germline ends. The CDR3 sequence: CASSSGPGQKSPLHF. CDR3 nucleotides: TGTGCCAGCAGCTCCGGCCCCGGACAGAAATCACCCCTCCACTTT.

About this clonotype: The conserved final phenylalanine or tryptophan is absent from the CDR3, which likely points to a read error. CDR3 protein: CASSLPERRGEQYS. CDR3 sequence (DNA): TGTGCCAGCAGCCTACCGGAGCGCCGTGGGGAGCAGTACTCC. The J gene is TRBJ2-7, the V gene TRBV7-9; D unresolved. V was trimmed by 5 bases and J by 7 bases, leaving 18 bases between them. Germline loops: CDR1 SEHNR, CDR2 FQNEAQ (reference sequence). The CDR3 runs 14 residues.

The chain has TRBV6-2 or TRBV6-3 and TRBJ1-2; D is unresolved. V was pared by 6 bases and J by 0 bases, with 5 bases between. Per the germline V gene, CDR1 is MNHEY and CDR2 is SVGEGT. This CDR3 has 12 amino acids. The DNA for the CDR3 is TGTGCCAGCAGAATACCTAACTATGGCTACACCTTC. It encodes CASRIPNYGYTF.